The text below deals with one TCR beta chain. What it recognizes is unknown. The record originates from a study of graft-versus-host responses after intestinal transplantation. Study-wide results and caveats: GvH clones were identified in recipient marrow, with some first appearing in ileum or blood.

The CDR3 sequence is 14 residues long. Germline V CDR1 and CDR2: SGHDN, FVKESK. V lost 1 base, J lost 6 bases, and 12 bases lay in between. This table comes from immunoSEQ multiplex PCR, and its TCRdb copy is limited to in-frame clones, with some not included. Seen here are approximately 100,000 clones, roughly 93% observed once, and the top ten hold around 1%. The receptor was isolated from a human donor who received an intestinal transplant. The chain uses TRBV14 and TRBJ1-2; possibly TRBD1 for D (5 bases). The specimen comprised unstimulated CD8+ T cells sorted from spleen or lymph node cells, sampled before intestinal transplant. The CDR3 DNA follows: TGTGCCAGCAGCCAAGCCCTGACAGAAAATGGCTACACCTTC. Its translation is CASSQALTENGYTF.